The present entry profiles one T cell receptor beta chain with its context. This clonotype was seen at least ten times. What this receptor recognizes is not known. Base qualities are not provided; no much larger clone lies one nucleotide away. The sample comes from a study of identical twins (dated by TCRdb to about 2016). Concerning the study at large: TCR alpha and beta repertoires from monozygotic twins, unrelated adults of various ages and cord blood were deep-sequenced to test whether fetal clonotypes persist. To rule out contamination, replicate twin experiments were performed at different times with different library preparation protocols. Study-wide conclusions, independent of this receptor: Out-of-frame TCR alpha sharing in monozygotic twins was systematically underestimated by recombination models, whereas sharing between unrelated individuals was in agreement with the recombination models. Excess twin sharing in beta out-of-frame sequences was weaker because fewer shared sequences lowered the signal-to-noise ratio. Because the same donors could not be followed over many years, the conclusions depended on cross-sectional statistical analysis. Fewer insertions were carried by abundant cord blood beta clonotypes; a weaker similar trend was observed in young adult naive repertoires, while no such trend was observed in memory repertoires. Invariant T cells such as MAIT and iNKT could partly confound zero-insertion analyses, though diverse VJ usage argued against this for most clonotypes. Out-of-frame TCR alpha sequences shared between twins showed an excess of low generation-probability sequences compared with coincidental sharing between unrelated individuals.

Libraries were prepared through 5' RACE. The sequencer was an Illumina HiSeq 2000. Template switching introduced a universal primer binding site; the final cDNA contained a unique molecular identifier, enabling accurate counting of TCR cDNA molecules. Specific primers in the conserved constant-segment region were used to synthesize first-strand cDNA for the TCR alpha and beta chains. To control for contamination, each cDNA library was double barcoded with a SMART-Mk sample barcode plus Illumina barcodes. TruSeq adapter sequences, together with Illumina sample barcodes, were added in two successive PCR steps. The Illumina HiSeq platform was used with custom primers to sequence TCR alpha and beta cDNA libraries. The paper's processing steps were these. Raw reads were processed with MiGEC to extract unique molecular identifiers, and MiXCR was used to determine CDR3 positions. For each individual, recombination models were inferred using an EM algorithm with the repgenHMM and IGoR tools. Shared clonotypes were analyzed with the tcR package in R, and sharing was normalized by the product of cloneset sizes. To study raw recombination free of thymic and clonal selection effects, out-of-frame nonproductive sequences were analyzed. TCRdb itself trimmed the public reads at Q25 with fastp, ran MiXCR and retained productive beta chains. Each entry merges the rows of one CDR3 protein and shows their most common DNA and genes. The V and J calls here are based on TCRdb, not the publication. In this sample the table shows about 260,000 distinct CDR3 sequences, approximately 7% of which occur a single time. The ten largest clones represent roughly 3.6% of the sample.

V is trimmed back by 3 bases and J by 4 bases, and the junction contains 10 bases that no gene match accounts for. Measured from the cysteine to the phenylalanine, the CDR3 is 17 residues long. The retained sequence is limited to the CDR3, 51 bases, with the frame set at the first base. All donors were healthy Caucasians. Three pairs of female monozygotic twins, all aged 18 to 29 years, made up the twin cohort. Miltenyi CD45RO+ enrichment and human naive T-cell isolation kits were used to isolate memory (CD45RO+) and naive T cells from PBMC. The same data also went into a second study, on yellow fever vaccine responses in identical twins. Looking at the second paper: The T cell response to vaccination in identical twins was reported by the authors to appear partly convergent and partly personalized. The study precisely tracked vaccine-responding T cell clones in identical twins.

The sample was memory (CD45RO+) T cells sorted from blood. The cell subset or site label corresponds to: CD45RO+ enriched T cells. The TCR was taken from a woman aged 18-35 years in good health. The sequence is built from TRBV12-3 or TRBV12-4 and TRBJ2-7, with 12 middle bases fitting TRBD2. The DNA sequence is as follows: TGTGCCAGCAGTTTTAGGGCTAGCGGGAGGGCCCTTTACGAGCAGTACTTC. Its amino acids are CASSFRASGRALYEQYF.